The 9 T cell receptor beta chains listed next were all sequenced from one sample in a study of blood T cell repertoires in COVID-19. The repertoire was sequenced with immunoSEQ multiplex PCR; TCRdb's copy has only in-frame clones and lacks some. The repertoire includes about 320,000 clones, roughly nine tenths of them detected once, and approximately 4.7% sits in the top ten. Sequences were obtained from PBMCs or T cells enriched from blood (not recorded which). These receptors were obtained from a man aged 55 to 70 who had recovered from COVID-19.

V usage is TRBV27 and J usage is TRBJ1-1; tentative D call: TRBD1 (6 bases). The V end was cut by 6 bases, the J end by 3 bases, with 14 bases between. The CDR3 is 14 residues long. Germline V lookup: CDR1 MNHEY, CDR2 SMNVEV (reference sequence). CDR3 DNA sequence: TGTGCCAGCAGAACAGGGTTTGTGGACACTGAAGCTTTCTTT. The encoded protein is CASRTGFVDTEAFF.

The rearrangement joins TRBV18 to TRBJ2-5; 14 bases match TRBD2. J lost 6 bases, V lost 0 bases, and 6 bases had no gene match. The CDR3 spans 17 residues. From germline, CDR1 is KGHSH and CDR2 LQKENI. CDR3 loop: CASSPPDGTSGRKTQYF. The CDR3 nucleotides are TGTGCCAGCTCACCACCCGACGGGACTAGCGGGAGAAAGACCCAGTACTTC.

CDR3 sequence reads: CASSRGLAYEQYF. CDR3 DNA sequence: TGTGCCAGCAGTCGGGGACTAGCCTACGAGCAGTACTTC. The J gene is TRBJ2-7, the V gene TRBV12-3 or TRBV12-4; 8 bases line up with TRBD2. The CDR3 is made up of 13 amino acids. Trimming at V came to 5 bases and at J to 2 bases, leaving 2 bases not matched to a gene.

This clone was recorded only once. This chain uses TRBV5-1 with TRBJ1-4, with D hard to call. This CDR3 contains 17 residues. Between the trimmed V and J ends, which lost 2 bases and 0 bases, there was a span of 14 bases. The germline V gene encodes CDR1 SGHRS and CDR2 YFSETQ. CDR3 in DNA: TGCGCCAGCAGCTTCAACAGTATAGATTCAACTAATGAAAAACTGTTTTTT. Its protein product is CASSFNSIDSTNEKLFF.

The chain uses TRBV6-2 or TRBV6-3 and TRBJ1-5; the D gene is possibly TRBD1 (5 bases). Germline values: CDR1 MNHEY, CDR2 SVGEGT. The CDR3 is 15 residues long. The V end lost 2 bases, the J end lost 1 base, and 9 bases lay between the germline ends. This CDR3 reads CASSYRYRSNQPQHF. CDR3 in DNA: TGTGCCAGCAGTTACCGATACAGGAGCAATCAGCCCCAGCATTTT.

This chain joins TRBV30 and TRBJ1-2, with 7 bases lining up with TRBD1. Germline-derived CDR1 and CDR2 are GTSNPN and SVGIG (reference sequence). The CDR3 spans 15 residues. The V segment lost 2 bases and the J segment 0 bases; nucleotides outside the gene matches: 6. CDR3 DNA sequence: TGTGCCTGGAGTCCCCCGGACAGGACTAACTATGGCTACACCTTC. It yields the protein CAWSPPDRTNYGYTF.

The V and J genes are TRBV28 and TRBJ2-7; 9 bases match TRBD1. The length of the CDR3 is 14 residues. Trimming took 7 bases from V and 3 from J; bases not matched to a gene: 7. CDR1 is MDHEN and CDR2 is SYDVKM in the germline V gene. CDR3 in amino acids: CASNSWTGVYEQYF. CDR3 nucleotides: TGTGCCAGCAATTCTTGGACAGGGGTCTACGAGCAGTACTTC.

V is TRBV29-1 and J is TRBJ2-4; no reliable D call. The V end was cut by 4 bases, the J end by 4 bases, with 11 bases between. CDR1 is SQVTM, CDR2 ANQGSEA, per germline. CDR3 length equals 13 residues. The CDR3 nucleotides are TGCAGCGTTGGAGCGAGTAGGAAAAACATTCAGTACTTC. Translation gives CSVGASRKNIQYF. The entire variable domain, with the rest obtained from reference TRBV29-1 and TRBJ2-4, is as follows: SAVISQKPSRDICQRGTSLTIQCQVDSQVTMMFWYRQQPGQSLTLIATANQGSEATYESGFVIDKFPISRPNLTFSTLTVSNMSPEDSSIYLCSVGASRKNIQYFGAGTRLSVL.

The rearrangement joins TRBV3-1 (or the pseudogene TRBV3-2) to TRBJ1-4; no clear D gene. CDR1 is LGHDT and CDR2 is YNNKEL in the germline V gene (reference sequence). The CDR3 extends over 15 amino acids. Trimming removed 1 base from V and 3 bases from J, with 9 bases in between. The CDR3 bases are TGTGCCAGCAGCCAAGGTCAACACGCTAATGAAAAACTGTTTTTT. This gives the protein CASSQGQHANEKLFF.